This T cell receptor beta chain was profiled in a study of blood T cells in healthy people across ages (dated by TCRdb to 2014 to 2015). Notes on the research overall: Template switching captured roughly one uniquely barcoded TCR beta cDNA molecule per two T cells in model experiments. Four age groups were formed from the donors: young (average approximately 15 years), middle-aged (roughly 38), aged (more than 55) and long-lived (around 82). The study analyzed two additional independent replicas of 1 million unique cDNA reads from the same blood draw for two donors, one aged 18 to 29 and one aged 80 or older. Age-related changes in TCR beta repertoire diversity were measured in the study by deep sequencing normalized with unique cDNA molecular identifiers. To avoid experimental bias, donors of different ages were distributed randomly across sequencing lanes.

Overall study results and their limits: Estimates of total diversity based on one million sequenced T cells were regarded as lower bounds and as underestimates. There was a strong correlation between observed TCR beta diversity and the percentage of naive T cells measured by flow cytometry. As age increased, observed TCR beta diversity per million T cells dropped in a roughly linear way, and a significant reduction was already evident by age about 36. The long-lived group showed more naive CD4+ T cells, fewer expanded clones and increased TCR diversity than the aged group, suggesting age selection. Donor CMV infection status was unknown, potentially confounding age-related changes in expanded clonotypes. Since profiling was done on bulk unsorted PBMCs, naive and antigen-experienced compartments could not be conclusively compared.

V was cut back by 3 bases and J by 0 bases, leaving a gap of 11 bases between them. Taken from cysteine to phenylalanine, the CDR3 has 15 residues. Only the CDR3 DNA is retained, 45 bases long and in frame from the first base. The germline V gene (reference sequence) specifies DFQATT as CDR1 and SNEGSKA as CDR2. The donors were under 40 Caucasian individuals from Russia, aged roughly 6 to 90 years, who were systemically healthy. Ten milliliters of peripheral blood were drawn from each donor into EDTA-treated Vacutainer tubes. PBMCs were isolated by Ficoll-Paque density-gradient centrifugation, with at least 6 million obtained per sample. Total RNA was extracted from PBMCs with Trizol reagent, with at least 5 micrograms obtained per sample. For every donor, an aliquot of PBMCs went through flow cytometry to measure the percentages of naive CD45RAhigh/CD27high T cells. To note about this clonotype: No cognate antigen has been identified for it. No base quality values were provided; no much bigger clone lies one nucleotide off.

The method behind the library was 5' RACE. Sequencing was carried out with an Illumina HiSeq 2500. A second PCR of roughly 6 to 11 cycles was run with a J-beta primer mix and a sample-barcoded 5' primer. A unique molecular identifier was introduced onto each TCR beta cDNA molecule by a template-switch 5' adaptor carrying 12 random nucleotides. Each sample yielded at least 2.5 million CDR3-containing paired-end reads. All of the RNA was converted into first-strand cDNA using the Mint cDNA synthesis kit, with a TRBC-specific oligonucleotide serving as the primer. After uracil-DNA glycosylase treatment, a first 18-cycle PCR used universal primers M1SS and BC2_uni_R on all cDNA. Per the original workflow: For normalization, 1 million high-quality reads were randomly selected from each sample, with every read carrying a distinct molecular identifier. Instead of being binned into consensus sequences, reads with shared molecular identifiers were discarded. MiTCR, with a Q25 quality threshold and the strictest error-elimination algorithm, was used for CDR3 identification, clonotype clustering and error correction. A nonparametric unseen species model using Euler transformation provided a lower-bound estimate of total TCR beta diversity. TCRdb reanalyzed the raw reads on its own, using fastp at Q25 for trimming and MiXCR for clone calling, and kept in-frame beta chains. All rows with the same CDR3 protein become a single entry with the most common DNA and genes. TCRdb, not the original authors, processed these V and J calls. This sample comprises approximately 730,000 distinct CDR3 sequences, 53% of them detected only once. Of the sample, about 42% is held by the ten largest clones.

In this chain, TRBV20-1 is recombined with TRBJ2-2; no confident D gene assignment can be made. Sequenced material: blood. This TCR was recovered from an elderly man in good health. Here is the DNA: TGCAGTGCTAGTAATTACCTGGCGAACACCGGGGAGCTGTTTTTT. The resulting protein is CSASNYLANTGELFF.